These T cell receptor beta chains were read from a single sample in a study of vaccination and CD4 T cells after COVID-19. TCRdb re-called the PCR reads with MiXCR, one entry per CDR3 protein. This sample yields some 8,600 distinct CDR3 sequences, of which approximately 39% are seen a single time; roughly 26% belongs to the top ten. These receptors' targets are unknown. What was sequenced was CD4+ T cells from blood, cultured in vitro. The receptors derive from a human donor in good health. CDR3s include the opening cysteine and the closing phenylalanine or tryptophan. The D gene is left open where the match is weak. A clone size is listed for some rows: how often the clone was seen (once, few, many), or a class if it is expanded.

V gene,clone size,D gene,J gene,CDR3 protein,CDR3 DNA
TRBV10-3,few,.,TRBJ2-2,CAIRTRETRTGELFF,TGTGCCATCAGAACCCGGGAGACCCGCACCGGGGAGCTGTTTTTT
TRBV7-2,medium-sized,.,TRBJ1-5,CASSLGLVEPQHF,TGTGCCAGCAGCCTCGGCCTGGTTGAGCCCCAGCATTTT
TRBV6-2/TRBV6-3,few,.,TRBJ1-1,CASNFLGRMNTEAFF,TGTGCCAGCAATTTCTTAGGACGGATGAACACTGAAGCTTTCTTT
TRBV28,.,.,TRBJ1-5,CASSFVSINQPQHF,TGTGCCAGCAGTTTTGTTTCAATTAATCAGCCCCAGCATTTT
TRBV19,.,.,TRBJ1-1,CASSALVGTEAFF,TGTGCCAGTAGTGCCCTCGTAGGGACTGAAGCTTTCTTT
TRBV20-1,.,.,TRBJ1-1,CSARKPGQPNTEAFF,TGCAGTGCTAGGAAACCTGGCCAGCCTAACACTGAAGCTTTCTTT
TRBV28,.,.,TRBJ1-6,CASSQMRDTLHF,TGTGCCAGCAGTCAGATGCGGGACACCCTCCACTTT
TRBV20-1,.,.,TRBJ2-1,CSARRQSSYYNEQFF,TGCAGTGCACGACGACAATCCTCGTACTACAATGAGCAGTTCTTC
TRBV5-8,few,TRBD1,TRBJ1-2,CASRDRIIGGYTF,TGTGCCAGCCGGGACAGGATAATTGGGGGCTACACCTTC
TRBV10-2,.,.,TRBJ1-1,CASRLDSEAFF,TGCGCCAGCAGGTTAGACAGTGAAGCTTTCTTT
TRBV12-3/TRBV12-4,.,TRBD1,TRBJ2-5,CASSGQGNVAQYF,TGTGCCAGCAGTGGACAGGGGAATGTCGCCCAGTACTTC
TRBV7-8,few,TRBD1,TRBJ1-5,CASSLASGTVYSNQPQHF,TGTGCCAGCAGCTTAGCGTCCGGGACAGTGTATAGCAATCAGCCCCAGCATTTT
TRBV27,.,.,TRBJ2-7,CATNYEQYF,TGTGCCACCAATTACGAGCAGTACTTC
TRBV2,.,.,TRBJ2-6,CASSEAYRSGANVLTF,TGTGCCAGCAGTGAGGCCTATCGCTCTGGGGCCAACGTCCTGACTTTC
TRBV30,.,.,TRBJ2-5,CAWSVRGFTGQETQYF,TGTGCCTGGAGTGTACGAGGGTTTACGGGGCAAGAGACCCAGTACTTC
TRBV7-6,.,TRBD1,TRBJ2-3,CASSLLQGSTDTQYF,TGTGCCAGCAGCTTATTACAGGGGAGCACAGATACGCAGTATTTT
TRBV19,.,.,TRBJ2-7,CASSYMRTSEQYF,TGTGCCAGTAGTTATATGAGGACCTCCGAGCAGTACTTC
TRBV6-2/TRBV6-3,.,TRBD2,TRBJ2-4,CASTPGLAGGPEKYF,TGTGCCAGCACCCCAGGACTAGCGGGAGGGCCTGAGAAGTACTTC
TRBV6-4,once,.,TRBJ2-6,CASESTSGANVLTF,TGTGCCAGTGAAAGTACGTCTGGGGCCAACGTCCTGACTTTC
TRBV6-1,few,.,TRBJ2-5,CATGETQYF,TGTGCCACCGGGGAGACCCAGTACTTC
TRBV27,.,TRBD1,TRBJ2-6,CASSPTRQGLYNVLTF,TGTGCCAGCAGTCCGACCAGACAGGGCCTTTACAACGTCCTGACTTTC
TRBV27,.,.,TRBJ2-7,CASSLAPSYEQYF,TGTGCCAGCAGTTTGGCCCCCTCCTACGAGCAGTACTTC
TRBV7-3,.,TRBD2,TRBJ2-1,CASSSAGTSDEQFF,TGTGCCAGCAGCTCAGCAGGGACTAGCGACGAGCAGTTCTTC
TRBV6-2/TRBV6-3,.,.,TRBJ2-7,CASTKGRGPGGIYEQYF,TGTGCCAGCACTAAGGGGAGGGGGCCAGGCGGGATTTACGAGCAGTACTTC
TRBV5-4,few,TRBD1,TRBJ1-2,CASSPGQGNYGYTF,TGTGCCAGCAGCCCCGGACAGGGGAACTATGGCTACACCTTC
TRBV7-2,.,.,TRBJ1-3,CASSTRGLGNTIYF,TGTGCCAGCAGCACCCGGGGCCTGGGAAACACCATATATTTT
TRBV20-1,.,.,TRBJ1-6,CSAREPSTTPTGSPLHF,TGCAGTGCTAGAGAACCATCAACAACACCGACGGGGTCACCCCTCCACTTT
TRBV28,.,TRBD1,TRBJ1-3,CASSETGGSGNTIYF,TGTGCCAGCAGCGAGACAGGGGGATCTGGAAACACCATATATTTT
TRBV11-1,once,.,TRBJ2-1,CASRLAASPYNEQFF,TGTGCCAGTCGCCTGGCCGCCTCCCCCTACAATGAGCAGTTCTTC
TRBV6-1,.,TRBD1,TRBJ1-3,CASSQTGATGNTIYF,TGTGCCAGCAGCCAAACAGGGGCCACTGGAAACACCATATATTTT
TRBV20-1,few,.,TRBJ2-5,CSARPHPRALETQYF,TGCAGTGCTAGGCCCCATCCCCGGGCGTTGGAGACCCAGTACTTC
TRBV5-4,.,TRBD2,TRBJ2-7,CASALLAGAYEQYF,TGTGCCAGCGCATTACTAGCGGGGGCCTACGAGCAGTACTTC
TRBV6-4,once,.,TRBJ2-4,CASSDEVKNIQYF,TGTGCCAGCAGTGATGAGGTGAAAAACATTCAGTACTTC
TRBV27,.,.,TRBJ2-1,CASSLGPNSGGEQFF,TGTGCCAGCAGTTTAGGACCGAACTCGGGTGGTGAGCAGTTCTTC
TRBV20-1,.,TRBD2,TRBJ2-1,CSAPGTSGPNNEQFF,TGCAGTGCTCCCGGGACTAGCGGACCCAACAATGAGCAGTTCTTC
TRBV19,.,.,TRBJ2-7,CASSPRTGTYEQYF,TGTGCCAGTAGTCCGAGAACAGGGACCTACGAGCAGTACTTC
TRBV24-1,.,.,TRBJ2-1,CATSDLFQGQEGEQFF,TGTGCCACCAGTGATTTGTTCCAAGGTCAAGAGGGTGAGCAGTTCTTC
TRBV20-1,.,.,TRBJ1-1,CSASRRQANTEAFF,TGCAGTGCTAGCCGCCGACAGGCGAACACTGAAGCTTTCTTT
TRBV6-5,.,.,TRBJ2-6,CASSYIGGAGANVLTF,TGTGCCAGCAGTTACATCGGCGGCGCTGGGGCCAACGTCCTGACTTTC
TRBV20-1,.,.,TRBJ2-5,CSAPGAGGETQYF,TGCAGTGCGCCGGGGGCCGGCGGGGAGACCCAGTACTTC
TRBV27,.,.,TRBJ1-3,CASSTISPSSGNTIYF,TGTGCCAGCAGTACGATCAGCCCCAGCTCTGGAAACACCATATATTTT
TRBV20-1,.,.,TRBJ1-6,CSASSLPVFSYNSPLHF,TGCAGTGCTAGTTCTCTCCCAGTGTTCTCCTATAATTCACCCCTCCACTTT
TRBV7-6,.,.,TRBJ2-5,CASSLARAGGETQYF,TGTGCCAGCAGCTTAGCGCGGGCGGGCGGGGAGACCCAGTACTTC
TRBV6-2/TRBV6-3,few,.,TRBJ1-2,CASSVSREVGYTF,TGTGCCAGCAGCGTCAGCCGTGAAGTTGGCTACACCTTC
TRBV11-2,few,.,TRBJ2-7,CASSSRSEQYF,TGTGCCAGCAGCAGCAGGAGCGAGCAGTACTTC
TRBV5-1,.,.,TRBJ2-7,CASSLGPYGQYF,TGCGCCAGCAGCTTGGGACCCTACGGGCAGTACTTC
TRBV20-1,.,.,TRBJ2-1,CSARDPGGNEQFF,TGCAGTGCTAGAGACCCCGGTGGCAATGAGCAGTTCTTC
TRBV28,few,.,TRBJ1-6,CAISPSYNSPLHF,TGTGCCATCAGTCCGTCCTATAATTCACCCCTCCACTTT
TRBV18,.,.,TRBJ2-7,CASSPQGQAYEQYF,TGTGCCAGCTCACCACAGGGGCAGGCCTACGAGCAGTACTTC
TRBV28,few,TRBD1,TRBJ1-6,CASSFPGQSYNSPLHF,TGTGCCAGCAGTTTCCCGGGACAGAGCTATAATTCACCCCTCCACTTT
TRBV28,.,.,TRBJ2-7,CASSAQGTLQWEQYF,TGTGCCAGCAGCGCTCAGGGGACCCTCCAGTGGGAGCAGTACTTC
TRBV10-3,.,.,TRBJ2-1,CAISTNDNEQFF,TGTGCCATCAGCACCAACGACAATGAGCAGTTCTTC
TRBV20-1,few,.,TRBJ2-1,CSARDRREVRERGNDEQFF,TGCAGTGCTAGAGATCGCAGGGAAGTTCGGGAGAGAGGGAACGATGAGCAGTTCTTC
TRBV20-1,.,TRBD2,TRBJ2-5,CSARASGSQETQYF,TGCAGTGCTAGAGCTAGCGGGAGTCAAGAGACCCAGTACTTC
TRBV20-1,.,TRBD2,TRBJ2-5,CSARDPSSGRGETQYF,TGCAGTGCTAGAGATCCTTCTAGCGGGAGGGGGGAGACCCAGTACTTC